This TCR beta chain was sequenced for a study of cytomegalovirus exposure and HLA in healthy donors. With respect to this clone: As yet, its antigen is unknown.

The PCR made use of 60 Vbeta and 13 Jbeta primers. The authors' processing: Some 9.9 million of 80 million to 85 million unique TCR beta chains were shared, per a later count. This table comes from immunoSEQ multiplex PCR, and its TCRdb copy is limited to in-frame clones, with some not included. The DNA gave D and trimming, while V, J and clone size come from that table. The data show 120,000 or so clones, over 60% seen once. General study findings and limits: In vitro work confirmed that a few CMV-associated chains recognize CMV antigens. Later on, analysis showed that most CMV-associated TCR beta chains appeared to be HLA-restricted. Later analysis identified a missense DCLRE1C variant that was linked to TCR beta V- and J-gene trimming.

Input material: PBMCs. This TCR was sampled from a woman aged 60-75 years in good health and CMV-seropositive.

CDR3 protein: CASSLDTTNYGYTF. DNA for the CDR3: TGCGCCAGCAGCTTGGACACCACCAACTATGGCTACACCTTC. The J gene is TRBJ1-2, the V gene TRBV5-1; D is ambiguous. The germline V and J ends were trimmed by 0 bases and 2 bases, with 8 bases remaining between them. In germline, CDR1 is SGHRS, CDR2 YFSETQ. The CDR3 runs 14 residues.